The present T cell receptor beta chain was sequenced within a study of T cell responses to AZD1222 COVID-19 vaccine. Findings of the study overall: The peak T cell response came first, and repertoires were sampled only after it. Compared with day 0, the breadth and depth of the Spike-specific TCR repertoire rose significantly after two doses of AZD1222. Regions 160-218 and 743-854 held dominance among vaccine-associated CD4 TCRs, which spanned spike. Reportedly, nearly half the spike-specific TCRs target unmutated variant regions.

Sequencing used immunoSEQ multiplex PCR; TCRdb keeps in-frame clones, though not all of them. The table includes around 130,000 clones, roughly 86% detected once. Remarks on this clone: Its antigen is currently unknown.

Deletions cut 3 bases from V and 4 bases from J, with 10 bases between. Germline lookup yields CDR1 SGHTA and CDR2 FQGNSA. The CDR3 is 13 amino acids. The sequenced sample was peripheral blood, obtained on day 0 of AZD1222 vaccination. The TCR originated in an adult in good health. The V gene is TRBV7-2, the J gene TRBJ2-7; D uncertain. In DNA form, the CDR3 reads TGTGCCAGCAGCTTTTCCCAGCTTTACGAGCAGTACTTC. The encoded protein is CASSFSQLYEQYF.